This T cell receptor (beta chain) is from a study of blood T cell repertoires in COVID-19 (dated by TCRdb to 2020 to 2021). Notes on the research overall: Samples covering the acute and convalescent phases of COVID-19 were provided by collaborators in the United States, Italy and Spain. The material from the prospective study consisted of cDNA or gDNA derived from T cells, B-cell-depleted T cells, or PBMCs. The samples were drawn from the first 160 participants of the ongoing ImmuneRACE study and from some 1,300 subjects provided by 6 global collaborators. The repertoires were released in a freely available public database intended as a resource for research on the immune response to SARS-CoV-2. HLA class I and class II types, where available, came from metadata supplied by the sample provider rather than from assay-based typing. Deeply sampled blood TCRbeta repertoires from subjects exposed to, actively infected with, or recovered from COVID-19 were included in the dataset. The sample metadata nearly always contained a de-identified subject ID, COVID-19 status, age in years and sex.

TCRbeta CDR3 regions were amplified from genomic DNA by means of the immunoSEQ Assay, a bias-controlled multiplex PCR. The authors' pipeline ran thus. Within the assay, amplification of reference gene primers was used to estimate how many nucleated cells each sample contained. To quantify the absolute abundance of each unique TCRbeta CDR3 rearrangement, sequence reads were collapsed and filtered. Productive Simpson clonality was computed per sample as the square root of Simpson's diversity index over productive rearrangements. Drawn from immuneACCESS, this table holds only the in-frame rearrangements with V and J called that TCRdb kept. Clones are partly lost; checked studies trace under half to an unresolved V gene and leave the rest unexplained. From that table come the V and J calls and clone size; the DNA was used to work out D and trimming. The sample data list approximately 210,000 clones, and 82% of these were observed just once. 3% to 4% of the sample rests with the top ten.

The paper's findings and limits, for the study overall: Clinical and demographic metadata were provided uncurated, with the amount varying by source and participant.

On this clone: This clone's antigen is unknown. There are no base qualities to consult, and no much larger clone falls within one base. Other nucleotide sequences from this sample produce the same CDR3.

From the cysteine through the phenylalanine, the CDR3 covers 12 amino acids. Only CDR3 DNA remains: 36 bases, in frame from the first base. V is shortened by 6 bases, J by 4 bases, and the region joining them spans 12 bases. CDR1 and CDR2, looked up from the germline V gene, are SQVTM and ANQGSEA. In the prospective study, participants were 18 to 89 years old, resided in around 25 geographic areas of the United States, and were enrolled through a virtual design. In the prospective study, cohorts were assigned on the basis of participant-reported clinical history obtained from a screening survey and a study questionnaire. Recovered participants in ImmuneRACE Cohort 3 were defined as having two consecutive negative NP/OP PCR tests, clearance from a healthcare professional, or resolution of symptoms. Each participant in the prospective study had whole blood, serum and a nasopharyngeal or oropharyngeal swab collected by mobile phlebotomists. Over an approximately 2-month period, participants in the prospective study had the option of providing additional blood draws and questionnaires. Blood samples from the prospective study were shipped frozen or at room temperature prior to DNA extraction.

The TCR originated in a woman aged 55-69 years who had recovered from COVID-19. The chain uses TRBV29-1 and TRBJ1-1; perhaps TRBD1 is the D gene, with 5 bases matching. The sequenced sample consisted of PBMCs or T cells enriched from blood (not recorded which). The nucleotides are TGCAGCGTAGATCCGGGGGGCACTGAAGCTTTCTTT. It translates as CSVDPGGTEAFF.